Below, 8 T cell receptor beta chains from the same sample are listed, as sequenced in a study of blood T cell repertoires in COVID-19. Clones were read by immunoSEQ multiplex PCR, and TCRdb kept only the in-frame ones, dropping some. The sample shows about 120,000 clones, 88% of them seen only once. Sequencing was done on a sample of peripheral blood. All receptors come from a woman aged 50 to 65 with acute or convalescent COVID-19.

V and J are TRBV5-6 and TRBJ2-2; 11 bases match TRBD2. Germline loops: CDR1 SGHDT, CDR2 YYEEEE. The CDR3 length is 16 residues. Trimming took 4 bases from V and 2 from J; bases not matched to a gene: 4. This CDR3 is CASSLLAGGNTGELFF. CDR3 bases: TGTGCCAGCAGCCTTCTAGCGGGAGGTAACACCGGGGAGCTGTTTTTT.

J is TRBJ2-5 and V is TRBV27, with a tentative D call TRBD1 (6 bases). The CDR3 length is 14 residues. Trimming shortened V by 4 bases and J by 5 bases, and 14 bases separated the two germline ends. Germline CDR1 and CDR2: MNHEY and SMNVEV (reference sequence). This CDR3 is CASSSNRATETQYF. CDR3 nucleotide sequence: TGTGCCAGCAGTTCTAACAGGGCCACGGAGACCCAGTACTTC.

The rearrangement joins TRBV2 to TRBJ2-2, with TRBD2 identical over 12 bases. The germline gives CDR1 SNHLY, CDR2 FYNNEI. CDR3 size: 16 residues. V shed 6 bases, J shed 0 bases, and the junction held 2 bases outside the gene matches. The CDR3 DNA is TGTGCCAGCAGGCGACTAGCGGGAGCGAACACCGGGGAGCTGTTTTTT. This codes for CASRRLAGANTGELFF.

In nucleotides, the CDR3 is TGTGCCAGCAGTTCTGGACAGGATACAGCTTTCTTT. Protein: CASSSGQDTAFF. The chain joins TRBV12-3 or TRBV12-4 to TRBJ1-1; TRBD1 matches at 7 bases. CDR3 length equals 12 residues. With 4 bases clipped from V and 10 bases from J, the junction kept 6 bases outside the gene matches.

The chain carries TRBV21-1 and TRBJ2-7; the table assigns TRBD2, which was not confirmed against the DNA. TRBV21-1 corresponds to a pseudogene. This CDR3 contains 16 residues. CDR3 loop: CASGGQGGKISYEQYF. The CDR3 DNA follows: TGTGCCAGCGGGGGCCAGGGAGGGAAAATCTCCTACGAGCAGTACTTC.

This clone was seen a single time. The genes are TRBV28 and TRBJ1-6; the match to TRBD1 covers 9 bases. The CDR3 sequence is 16 residues long. Germline CDR1 is MDHEN and CDR2 is SYDVKM. The ends lost 5 bases at V and 9 bases at J; junction bases unmatched: 11. The CDR3 DNA reads TGTGCCAGCAGTACCAACGGACAGGGGATTTTTTCACCCCTCCACTTT. Protein: CASSTNGQGIFSPLHF. The variable domain in full, with the rest retrieved from reference TRBV28 and TRBJ1-6, is DVKVTQSSRYLVKRTGEKVFLECVQDMDHENMFWYRQDPGLGLRLIYFSYDVKMKEKGDIPEGYSVSREKKERFSLILESASTNQTSMYLCASSTNGQGIFSPLHFGNGTRLTVT.

The chain recombines TRBV10-3 with TRBJ2-3, with 9 bases lining up with TRBD2. The V gene's germline CDR1 is ENHRY and CDR2 SYGVKD. This CDR3 is built from 17 residues. The V segment lost 5 bases and the J segment 4 bases; nucleotides outside the gene matches: 13. The chain's CDR3 is CAISPNKQAGGPDTQYF. The CDR3, as DNA: TGTGCCATCAGTCCGAACAAACAAGCGGGAGGTCCAGATACGCAGTATTTT.

V is TRBV28 and J is TRBJ2-3; 16 bases agree with TRBD2. V dropped 3 bases and J dropped 4; count of bases not matched to a gene: 7. This CDR3 spans 18 amino acids. Germline V lookup: CDR1 MDHEN, CDR2 SYDVKM. CDR3 coding DNA: TGTGCCAGCAGTTTGGGACTAGCGGGAGGGAGGAGAGCAGATACGCAGTATTTT. Translating it yields CASSLGLAGGRRADTQYF. The complete variable domain, with remaining parts taken from reference TRBV28 and TRBJ2-3, reads DVKVTQSSRYLVKRTGEKVFLECVQDMDHENMFWYRQDPGLGLRLIYFSYDVKMKEKGDIPEGYSVSREKKERFSLILESASTNQTSMYLCASSLGLAGGRRADTQYFGPGTRLTVL.